Sequencing of this T cell receptor (beta chain) was carried out in a study of blood T cells in healthy people across ages. To note about this clonotype: This could be a read error, since a much larger clone is one nucleotide away.

This CDR3 comprises 13 residues. A second PCR, run for about 7 to 11 cycles, used a sample-barcoded 5' primer plus a J-beta primer mix. A template-switch adaptor that had 12 random nucleotides put a tag on each cDNA molecule. One entry per CDR3 protein results from TCRdb running MiXCR on the 5' RACE reads. This table holds over 500,000 distinct CDR3 sequences, roughly half found once. The material sequenced was blood. The clonotype originates from a woman aged 80 or over in good health. The chain carries TRBV12-3 or TRBV12-4 and TRBJ1-2; the D is unclear. DNA for the CDR3: TGTGCCGGCAGTGCTGACATACGCTATGGCTACACCTTC. This gives the protein CAGSADIRYGYTF.